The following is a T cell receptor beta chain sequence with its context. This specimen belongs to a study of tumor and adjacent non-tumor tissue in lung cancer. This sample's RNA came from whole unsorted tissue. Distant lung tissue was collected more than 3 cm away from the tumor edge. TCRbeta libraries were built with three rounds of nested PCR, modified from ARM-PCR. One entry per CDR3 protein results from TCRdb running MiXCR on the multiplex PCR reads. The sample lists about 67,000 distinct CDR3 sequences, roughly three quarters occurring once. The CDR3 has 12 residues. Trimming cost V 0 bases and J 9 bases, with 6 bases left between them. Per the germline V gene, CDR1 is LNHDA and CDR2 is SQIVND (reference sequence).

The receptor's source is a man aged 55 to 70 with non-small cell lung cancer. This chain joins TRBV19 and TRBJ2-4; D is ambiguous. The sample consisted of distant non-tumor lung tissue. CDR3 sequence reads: CASSIEEGIQYF. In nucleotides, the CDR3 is TGTGCCAGTAGTATAGAAGAAGGCATTCAGTACTTC.